This TCR beta chain was observed in a study of beta chain features in type 1 diabetes. cDNA synthesis used the whole RNA isolate, giving expressed TCRB sequences. Produced via immunoSEQ multiplex PCR; TCRdb's table is partial and in-frame only. The table lists 620,000 or so clones, about 16% of them singletons. The CDR3 is 14 residues long. From germline, CDR1 is SGDLS and CDR2 YYNGEE. The ends were cut back, 2 bases at V and 0 bases at J, with 8 bases in the middle. The study's findings and limits: Relative to healthy donors, patients appeared to have naive, central memory and Treg TCRB repertoires that were more similar. Among type 1 diabetes patients, VDJ junctions had fewer insertions and more deletions. Shortening that was moderate but significant affected the TCRB CDR3s of Type 1 diabetes patients in all four CD4+ subsets.

As concerns this clone: Its target is unknown.

This TCR came from a man between 18 and 29 years old in good health. The sample comprised naive CD4+ T cells from blood. The V call is TRBV9, the J call TRBJ1-2; D is undetermined. The CDR3 reads CASSVDGPNYGYTF. CDR3 nucleotides: TGTGCCAGCAGCGTCGACGGACCTAACTATGGCTACACCTTC.